This TCR beta chain was sequenced in a study of T cell changes during pregnancy in multiple sclerosis. The V gene's germline CDR1 is SGHRS and CDR2 YFSETQ. With 3 bases removed from V and 1 base from J, the gap between germline ends came to 11 bases. The CDR3 covers 14 residues. Profiled with immunoSEQ multiplex PCR; TCRdb holds only in-frame clones, not every one. Here the sample spans 85,000 to 130,000 clones, approximately 94% being singletons. V usage is TRBV5-1 and J usage is TRBJ2-7, with D possibly TRBD2 on 6 matching bases. The sample here was peripheral blood, taken before pregnancy. This clonotype was sampled from a female donor with multiple sclerosis, enrolled in a pregnancy study. The CDR3 nucleotides read TGCGCCAGCAGCTGGGGGGTAGATTCCTACGAGCAGTACTTC. Protein sequence: CASSWGVDSYEQYF.